Listed here are 32 T cell receptor beta chains from one sample, sequenced in a study of glioma-infiltrating T cells. The iRepertoire nested amplicon-rescue multiplex PCR amplified TCR alpha and beta CDR3s from RNA. Using its own MiXCR run on the multiplex PCR reads, TCRdb lists one record per CDR3 protein. The sample includes over 90,000 distinct CDR3 sequences, about 30% of them seen just once. The specimen sequenced was glioma tissue, nonneoplastic brain tissue, or PBMCs (not recorded which). All receptors come from a human donor with low-grade glioma or glioblastoma, undergoing nonglioma brain surgery, or in good health (not recorded which).

This clonotype showed up many times. The genes are TRBV6-1 and TRBJ2-7; D not resolved. CDR1 and CDR2 (germline): MNHNS, SASEGT. The length of the CDR3 is 13 residues. V gave up 7 bases and J gave up 0 bases, with 10 bases separating them. The CDR3 protein is CASMQETSYEQYF. The CDR3 DNA is TGTGCCAGCATGCAGGAAACCTCCTACGAGCAGTACTTC.

Worth noting for this clonotype: A much larger clone lies a single base off, so this may be a read error. This chain joins TRBV2 and TRBJ1-5; no reliable D call. This CDR3 spans 14 amino acids. V shed 4 bases and J shed 9 bases, with 16 bases lying between them. Germline CDR1 reads SNHLY; CDR2 reads FYNNEI. The DNA for the CDR3 is TGTGCCAGCAGTGCGGGAACGCCCGGGTGGCCCCAGCATTTT. Residues: CASSAGTPGWPQHF.

Points on this clonotype: Relative to the germline gene, one junction end is altered; a read error may explain this. The J gene is TRBJ1-5, the V gene TRBV2; D possibly corresponds to TRBD1 (6 bases). The CDR3 contains 15 residues. The V gene's germline CDR1 is SNHLY and CDR2 FYNNEI. The CDR3 sequence is CAGSEIQGRNQPQHF. In DNA, the CDR3 is TGTGCCGGCAGTGAAATACAGGGTAGGAATCAGCCCCAGCATTTT.

This clonotype was recorded many times. The CDR3 reads CASSRERGLNEQFF. In DNA, the CDR3 is TGTGCCAGCAGCCGAGAGAGGGGGCTGAATGAGCAGTTCTTC. The chain is built from TRBV6-1 and TRBJ2-1; 7 bases are a match to TRBD1. The germline V gene has CDR1 MNHNS and CDR2 SASEGT. The CDR3 spans 14 residues. V lost 6 bases, J lost 7 bases, and 9 bases stayed unmatched.

On this clonotype itself: This may be a read error: a much more frequent sequence differs by one nucleotide. The chain recombines TRBV3-1 with TRBJ2-7; D is unclear. There are 14 residues in the CDR3. Deletions cut 1 base from V and 5 bases from J, with 12 bases between. Per the germline V gene, CDR1 is LGHDT and CDR2 is YNNKEL (reference sequence). DNA of the CDR3: TGTGCCAGCAGCCAAGCGGTACATACCAACGAGCAGTACTTC. It specifies CASSQAVHTNEQYF.

The chain employs TRBV5-6 and TRBJ2-2, with D unclear. Germline V gene lookup returns CDR1 SGHDT and CDR2 YYEEEE. The CDR3 extends over 15 amino acids. Trimming took 2 bases from V and 3 from J, leaving 11 bases between them. DNA of the CDR3: TGTGCCAGCAGCTTCGGTCTGTACGACACCGGGGAGCTGTTTTTT. It encodes CASSFGLYDTGELFF.

This clonotype has just a few counts. This chain joins TRBV19 and TRBJ1-1; D is perhaps TRBD1 (6 bases). Germline V gives CDR1 LNHDA, CDR2 SQIVND (reference sequence). The CDR3 spans 13 residues. V lost 4 bases and J 7 bases, leaving 13 bases between the germline ends. CDR3 residues: CASSRGQTLEAFF. As DNA, the CDR3 is TGTGCCAGTAGTAGAGGACAGACCCTTGAAGCTTTCTTT.

The chain is built from TRBV5-1 and TRBJ2-1; 12 bases agree with TRBD2. CDR3 length: 15 residues. The V and J ends lost 3 bases and 6 bases, in that order; junction bases with no gene match: 4. Per germline, CDR1 SGHRS and CDR2 YFSETQ. CDR3 DNA sequence: TGCGCCAGCAGCTCGACTAGCGGGGGCCCCAATGAGCAGTTCTTC. Amino acid sequence: CASSSTSGGPNEQFF.

A few counts support this clonotype. The chain uses TRBV20-1 and TRBJ1-4; tentative D call: TRBD1 (6 bases). The CDR3 has 14 residues. V was trimmed by 6 bases and J by 7 bases, leaving 18 bases between them. Germline lookup yields CDR1 DFQATT and CDR2 SNEGSKA (reference sequence). CDR3 nucleotide sequence: TGCAGTGCATGGAGACGGGGAGGGGGTGAAAAACTGTTTTTT. It encodes CSAWRRGGGEKLFF.

This clonotype was found a few times. This chain joins TRBV4-1 and TRBJ1-1; the D gene is possibly TRBD1 (5 bases). CDR3 length equals 15 residues. CDR1 is MGHRA and CDR2 is YSYEKL in the germline V gene. Trimming shortened V by 4 bases and J by 0 bases, and 12 bases separated the two germline ends. The CDR3 coding sequence is TGCGCCAGCAGCCCTGAAGGGACCCTGAACACTGAAGCTTTCTTT. It encodes CASSPEGTLNTEAFF.

This clonotype was recorded a few times. The chain has TRBV4-3 and TRBJ2-3, with D possibly matching TRBD2 (7 bases). Germline V lookup: CDR1 LGHNA, CDR2 YSLEER. Trimming stripped 4 bases from V and 4 bases from J, with 18 bases between. CDR3 length: 16 amino acids. The CDR3 DNA reads as TGCGCCAGCAGCCGTACTACGGGGGGCCTTGCAGATACGCAGTATTTT. As protein: CASSRTTGGLADTQYF.

Comments on this clonotype: One base away lies a much larger clone, so this may be a sequencing read error. The V and J genes are TRBV5-4 and TRBJ2-5; D is possibly TRBD1 or TRBD2 (5 bases each). CDR3 length: 14 amino acids. V was trimmed by 7 bases and J by 6 bases, leaving 19 bases between them. Germline loops: CDR1 SGHNT, CDR2 YYREEE (reference sequence). CDR3 sequence reads: CASGPSGAHQTQYF. Here the CDR3 DNA reads TGTGCCAGCGGCCCTTCCGGGGCTCACCAGACCCAGTACTTC.

With regard to this clonotype: One end of the junction fails to match germline, which may point to a read error. This chain connects TRBV5-1 to TRBJ2-3, with TRBD1 identical over 9 bases. The CDR3 contains 14 residues. Germline values: CDR1 SGHRS, CDR2 YFSETQ. CDR3: CAGSLDRGRDTQYF. The DNA for the CDR3 is TGCGCCGGCAGCTTGGACAGGGGAAGAGATACGCAGTATTTT.

The chain uses TRBV9 and TRBJ2-3; 8 bases align to TRBD2. CDR3 length: 16 residues. Germline V gene sequence: CDR1 SGDLS, CDR2 YYNGEE. V was clipped by 0 bases and J by 0 bases; unmatched bases: 3. CDR3 DNA: TGTGCCAGCAGCGTAGTTAGCGGGGATAGCACAGATACGCAGTATTTT. This codes for CASSVVSGDSTDTQYF.

Regarding this clonotype: One end of the junction is discordant with germline, which a read error may explain. This chain uses TRBV29-1 with TRBJ1-2; D remains unclear. This CDR3 contains 10 residues. Germline V gene lookup returns CDR1 SQVTM and CDR2 ANQGSEA. The CDR3 is CSVADYCYTF. The DNA of the CDR3 is TGCAGCGTAGCAGACTATTGCTACACCTTC.

Of note for this clonotype: This clone may be a read error of a much larger clone one base away. This chain uses TRBV6-1 with TRBJ2-1; 9 bases are a match to TRBD1. CDR1 is MNHNS and CDR2 is SASEGT in the germline V gene. This CDR3 has 15 amino acids. The V and J ends lost 5 bases and 7 bases, in that order; junction bases with no gene match: 9. The CDR3 sequence: CASSPGQGIWNEQFF. In nucleotides, the CDR3 is TGTGCCAGCAGTCCCGGACAGGGGATCTGGAATGAGCAGTTCTTC.

The rearrangement joins TRBV7-3 to TRBJ2-3; no definite D call. V dropped 2 bases and J dropped 5 bases, with 8 bases sitting between them. This CDR3 region has 13 residues. Germline CDR1 and CDR2: SGHTA and FQGTGA. The CDR3 sequence is CASSLGFEDTQYF. CDR3 sequence (DNA): TGTGCCAGCAGCTTAGGGTTTGAAGATACGCAGTATTTT.

This clonotype was counted a single time. Germline and junction disagree at one end, which may indicate a read error. This chain links TRBV3-1 with TRBJ2-5, with D possibly TRBD2 on 6 matching bases. Germline-derived CDR1 and CDR2 are LGHDT and YNNKEL (reference sequence). The CDR3 is 16 amino acids. This CDR3 is CASRLYGGRDQETKYF. CDR3 in DNA: TGTGCCAGCCGATTGTACGGGGGACGGGACCAAGAGACCAAGTACTTC.

This clonotype was seen ten or more times. The chain combines TRBV6-1 with TRBJ1-1; no definite D call. Trimming shortened V by 3 bases and J by 3 bases, and 5 bases separated the two germline ends. This CDR3 has 12 amino acids. In germline, CDR1 is MNHNS, CDR2 SASEGT. The CDR3 coding sequence is TGTGCCAGCAGTGAGGGGTACACTGAAGCTTTCTTT. Protein sequence: CASSEGYTEAFF.

This clonotype appeared many times. The chain uses TRBV7-2 and TRBJ1-2; the match to TRBD1 covers 7 bases. V lost 6 bases and J lost 4; bases outside the gene matches: 8. The CDR3 totals 14 residues. Germline V gives CDR1 SGHTA, CDR2 FQGNSA. Here the CDR3 reads CASRRQGAFYGYTF. DNA for the CDR3: TGTGCCAGCAGGCGACAGGGAGCTTTCTATGGCTACACCTTC.

This clonotype was recorded at least ten times. The chain combines TRBV19 with TRBJ1-5; D is perhaps TRBD1 (5 bases). V lost 3 bases, J lost 4 bases, and 10 bases lay in between. CDR1 is LNHDA and CDR2 is SQIVND in the germline V gene (reference sequence). CDR3 size: 14 residues. The CDR3 coding sequence is TGTGCCAGTAGTATCTGGGACCCGAATCAGCCCCAGCATTTT. It encodes CASSIWDPNQPQHF.

V gene TRBV19 combines with J gene TRBJ1-5; no clear D gene. The V and J ends lost 3 bases and 7 bases respectively, with 10 bases between them. Germline V gene data show CDR1 as LNHDA and CDR2 as SQIVND (reference sequence). The CDR3 is made up of 13 amino acids. CDR3 sequence reads: CASSIAGSQPQHF. In DNA form, the CDR3 reads TGTGCCAGTAGTATTGCGGGATCGCAGCCCCAGCATTTT.

This clonotype was detected many times. The chain uses TRBV2 and TRBJ2-3; the D is unclear. Germline V gene data show CDR1 as SNHLY and CDR2 as FYNNEI. Trimming left V 2 bases short and J 2 bases short, with 14 bases between. The CDR3 is 16 residues long. The CDR3 loop reads CASSERSPPSTDTQYF. For the CDR3, the DNA is TGTGCCAGCAGTGAAAGGTCGCCCCCTTCCACAGATACGCAGTATTTT.

The chain combines TRBV29-1 with TRBJ2-1; 7 nucleotides line up with TRBD2. The CDR3 contains 14 residues. Per germline, CDR1 SQVTM and CDR2 ANQGSEA. After removal of 7 bases from V and 0 bases from J, the junction contained 6 bases not matched to a gene. CDR3 nucleotide sequence: TGCAGCGGTTCGGGGGGAGACTCCTACAATGAGCAGTTCTTC. Translated: CSGSGGDSYNEQFF.

The table lists this clonotype with a few counts. The chain links TRBV5-1 to TRBJ2-6; a possible D gene is TRBD2 (6 bases). CDR3 length equals 16 residues. Trimming cost V 0 bases and J 1 base, with 8 bases left between them. CDR1 and CDR2 from the germline V gene are SGHRS and YFSETQ. The DNA for the CDR3 is TGCGCCAGCAGCTTGGCGGCGGGATCTGGGGCCAACGTCCTGACTTTC. Encoded protein: CASSLAAGSGANVLTF.

About this clonotype: A much larger clone lies a single base off, so this may be a read error. The J gene is TRBJ2-5, the V gene TRBV24-1; D possibly matches TRBD1 or TRBD2 (5 bases each). Per the germline V gene, CDR1 is KGHDR and CDR2 is SFDVKD. The CDR3 has 15 residues. V was clipped by 0 bases and J by 4 bases, with 11 bases between them. CDR3 DNA: TGTGCCACCAGTGATTTGTGGGACGCCGGAGAGACCCAGTACTTC. Its translation is CATSDLWDAGETQYF.

V usage is TRBV5-1 and J usage is TRBJ2-7, with 9 bases fitting TRBD1. V trimming: 4 bases; J trimming: 4 bases; junction bases outside the gene matches: 6. The CDR3 is 14 residues long. In germline, CDR1 is SGHRS, CDR2 YFSETQ. The chain's CDR3 is CASSRGQGPYEQYF. The CDR3 nucleotides are TGCGCCAGCAGCCGGGGACAGGGACCGTACGAGCAGTACTTC.

In this sample, this clonotype turned up many times. V gene TRBV18 combines with J gene TRBJ1-1, with no clear D. V was clipped by 10 bases and J by 0 bases, with 12 bases between them. CDR1 is KGHSH, CDR2 LQKENI, per germline. The CDR3 is 13 residues long. The CDR3 sequence: CATRTGMNTEAFF. The CDR3, as DNA: TGTGCCACCAGGACTGGGATGAACACTGAAGCTTTCTTT.

Ten or more counts support this clonotype. The chain employs TRBV7-6 and TRBJ2-3; D possibly corresponds to TRBD2 (6 bases). The germline gives CDR1 SGHVS, CDR2 FNYEAQ. With 1 base removed from V and 3 bases from J, the gap between germline ends came to 8 bases. The CDR3 runs 14 residues. CDR3 region: CASSLVAGTDTQYF. The CDR3 nucleotides read TGTGCCAGCAGCTTAGTCGCGGGAACAGATACGCAGTATTTT.

About this clonotype: A read error is possible here, since a much larger clone lies one base away. This chain links TRBV27 with TRBJ2-5; D is possibly TRBD2 (5 bases). CDR1 and CDR2 (germline): MNHEY, SMNVEV (reference sequence). The CDR3 runs 15 residues. CDR3 coding DNA: TGTGCCAGCAGCTTAGTGGAGCGGTATCAAGAGACCAAGTACTTC. Encoded protein: CASSLVERYQETKYF.

Concerning this clonotype: Just one base apart from a much larger clone, this may be a read error. This chain uses TRBV20-1 with TRBJ1-2; a weak D match, TRBD1 (6 bases). The V gene lost 5 bases and the J gene lost 9 bases, with 13 bases spanning the gap. This CDR3 contains 11 residues. CDR1 is DFQATT and CDR2 is SNEGSKA in the germline V gene (reference sequence). Here the CDR3 reads CSAEEGVSYTF. The CDR3 coding sequence is TGCAGTGCTGAGGAGGGGGTTAGCTACACCTTC.

In regard to this clonotype: Just one base apart from a much larger clone, this may be a read error. The chain links TRBV28 to TRBJ2-7; 9 bases match TRBD1. Germline V lookup: CDR1 MDHEN, CDR2 SYDVKM. J was trimmed by 6 bases and V by 4 bases; bases with no gene match: 7. CDR3 length equals 14 residues. The CDR3 nucleotides read TGTGCCAGCAGTTGTCCCTTGACAGGGGGCGAGCAGTACTTC. Encoded protein: CASSCPLTGGEQYF.